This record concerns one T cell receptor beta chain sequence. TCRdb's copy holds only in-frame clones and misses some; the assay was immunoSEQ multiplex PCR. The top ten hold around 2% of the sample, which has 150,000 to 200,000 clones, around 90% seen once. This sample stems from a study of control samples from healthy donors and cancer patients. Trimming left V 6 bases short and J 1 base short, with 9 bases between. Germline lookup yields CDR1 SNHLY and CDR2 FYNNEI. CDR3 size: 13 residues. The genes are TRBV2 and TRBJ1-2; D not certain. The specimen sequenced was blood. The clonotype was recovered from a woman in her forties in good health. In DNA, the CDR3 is TGTGCCAGCAGAACAGTCAATAACTATGGCTACACCTTC. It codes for CASRTVNNYGYTF.